This TCR beta chain was observed in a study of blood T cell repertoires in COVID-19. The overall study: Sites across the United States, Italy and Spain contributed samples from acute and convalescent COVID-19.

Participants' reported clinical history set cohort assignment. Per the original data handling: Nucleated cell counts were estimated from reference gene primer amplification. Libraries were prepared by immunoSEQ multiplex PCR; TCRdb keeps only in-frame clonotypes and omits some of them. Clonal size and the V and J genes are those of that table, whereas D and trimming came from the DNA. Seen here are around 240,000 clones, 80% to 90% observed once, and the top ten hold 1.9%. The J segment lost 7 bases and the V segment lost 3 bases, leaving 10 bases of the junction unmatched. This CDR3 contains 16 residues. The germline V gene encodes CDR1 KGHDR and CDR2 SFDVKD.

This receptor was identified in a woman aged 50 to 60 who had recovered from COVID-19. V gene TRBV24-1 combines with J gene TRBJ2-1, with TRBD2 matching 8 bases. Sequencing used PBMCs or T cells enriched from blood (not recorded which). The CDR3 sequence: CATSDGSGSRLNEQFF. The DNA of the CDR3 is TGTGCCACCAGTGATGGGAGCGGGAGCAGGTTGAATGAGCAGTTCTTC.